The T cell receptor beta chain described here comes from a study of blood T cell repertoires in COVID-19. Clones were read by immunoSEQ multiplex PCR, and TCRdb kept only the in-frame ones, dropping some. The sample yields 210,000 or so clones, 84% seen once. Germline V gene sequence: CDR1 MNHEY, CDR2 SMNVEV (reference sequence). CDR3 size: 19 residues. The V and J ends lost 4 bases and 2 bases respectively, with 26 bases between them. The clonotype originates from a human donor in a cohort sampled during active COVID-19. The chain uses TRBV27 and TRBJ1-2; a weak D match, TRBD1 (6 bases). The specimen sequenced was peripheral blood. The CDR3 DNA reads TGTGCCAGCAGTTCATCTCCCTTTCCTACAGGGTGGGGGAACTATGGCTACACCTTC. Its translation: CASSSSPFPTGWGNYGYTF.